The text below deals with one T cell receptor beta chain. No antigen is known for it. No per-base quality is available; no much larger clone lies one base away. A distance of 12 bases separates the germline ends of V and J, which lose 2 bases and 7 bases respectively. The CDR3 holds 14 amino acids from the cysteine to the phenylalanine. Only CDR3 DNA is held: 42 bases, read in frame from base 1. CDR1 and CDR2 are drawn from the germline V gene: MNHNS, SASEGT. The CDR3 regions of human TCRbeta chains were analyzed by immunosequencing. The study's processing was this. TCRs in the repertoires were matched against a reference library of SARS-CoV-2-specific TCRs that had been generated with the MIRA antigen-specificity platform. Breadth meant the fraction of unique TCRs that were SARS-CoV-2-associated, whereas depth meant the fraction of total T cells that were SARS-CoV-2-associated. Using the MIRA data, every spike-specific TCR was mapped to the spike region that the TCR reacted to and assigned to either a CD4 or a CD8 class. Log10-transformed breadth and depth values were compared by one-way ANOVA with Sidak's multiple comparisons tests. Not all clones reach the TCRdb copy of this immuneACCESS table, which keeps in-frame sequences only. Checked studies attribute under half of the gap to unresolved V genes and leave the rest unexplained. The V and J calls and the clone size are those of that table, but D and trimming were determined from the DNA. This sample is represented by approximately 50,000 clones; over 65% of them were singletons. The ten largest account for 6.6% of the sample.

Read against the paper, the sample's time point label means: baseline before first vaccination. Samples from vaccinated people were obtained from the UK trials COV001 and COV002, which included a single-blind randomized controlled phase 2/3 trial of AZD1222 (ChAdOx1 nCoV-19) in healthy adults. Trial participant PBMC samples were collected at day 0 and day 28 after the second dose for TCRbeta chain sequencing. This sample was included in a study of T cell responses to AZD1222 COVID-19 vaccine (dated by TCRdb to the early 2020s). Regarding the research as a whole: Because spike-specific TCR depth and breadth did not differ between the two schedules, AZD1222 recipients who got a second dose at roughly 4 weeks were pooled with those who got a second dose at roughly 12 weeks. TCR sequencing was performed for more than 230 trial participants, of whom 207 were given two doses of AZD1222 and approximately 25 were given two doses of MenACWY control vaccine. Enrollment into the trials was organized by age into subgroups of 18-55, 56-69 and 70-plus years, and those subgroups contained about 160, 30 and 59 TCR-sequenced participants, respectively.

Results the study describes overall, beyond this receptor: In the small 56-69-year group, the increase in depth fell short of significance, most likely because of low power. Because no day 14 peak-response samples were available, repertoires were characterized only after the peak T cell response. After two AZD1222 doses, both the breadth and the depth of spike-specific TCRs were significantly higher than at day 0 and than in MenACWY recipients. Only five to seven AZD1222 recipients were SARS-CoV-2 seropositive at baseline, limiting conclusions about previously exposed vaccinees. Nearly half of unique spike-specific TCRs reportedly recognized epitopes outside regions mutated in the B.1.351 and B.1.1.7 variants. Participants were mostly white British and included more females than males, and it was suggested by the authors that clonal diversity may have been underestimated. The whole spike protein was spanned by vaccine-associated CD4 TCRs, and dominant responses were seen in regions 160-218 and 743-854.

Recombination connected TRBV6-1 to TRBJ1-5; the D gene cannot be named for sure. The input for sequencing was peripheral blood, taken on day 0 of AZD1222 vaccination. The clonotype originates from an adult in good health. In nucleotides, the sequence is TGTGCCAGCAGTGAATTAGGGATAATGCAGCCCCAGCATTTT. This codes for CASSELGIMQPQHF.